The 28 T cell receptor beta chains presented below share a single source sample, sequenced in a study of blood T cell repertoires in COVID-19. Libraries were prepared by immunoSEQ multiplex PCR; TCRdb keeps only in-frame clonotypes and omits some of them. The sample carries roughly 230,000 clones, roughly 84% recorded once. The sequenced material came from peripheral blood. The receptors originated from a man aged 40-49 years with acute or convalescent COVID-19.

The chain is built from TRBV27 and TRBJ1-4; tentative D call: TRBD1 (6 bases). With 6 bases removed from V and 3 bases from J, the gap between germline ends came to 14 bases. This CDR3 is built from 15 residues. CDR1 is MNHEY, CDR2 SMNVEV, per germline (reference sequence). The CDR3 sequence: CASSPQGRANEKLFF. DNA for the CDR3: TGTGCCAGCAGCCCCCAGGGGAGGGCTAATGAAAAACTGTTTTTT.

The chain combines TRBV5-4 with TRBJ1-1; 9 bases line up with TRBD1. The length of the CDR3 is 14 residues. With 2 bases clipped from V and 3 bases from J, the junction kept 2 bases outside the gene matches. Germline CDR1 reads SGHNT; CDR2 reads YYREEE (reference sequence). The CDR3 DNA reads as TGTGCCAGCAGCTTTTGGGACAGGGACACTGAAGCTTTCTTT. It codes for CASSFWDRDTEAFF.

The V and J genes are TRBV7-9 and TRBJ1-1, with D tentatively TRBD1 (5 bases). V was pared by 2 bases and J by 1 base, with 8 bases between. From germline, CDR1 is SEHNR and CDR2 FQNEAQ (reference sequence). The length of the CDR3 is 14 residues. This CDR3 reads CASSLRQRNTEAFF. CDR3 in DNA: TGTGCCAGCAGCTTAAGACAGAGGAACACTGAAGCTTTCTTT.

This clone was recorded only once. The CDR3 coding sequence is TGTGCCAGCAGCCAAGACGGAGGCTCCTACAATGAGCAGTTCTTC. Encoded protein: CASSQDGGSYNEQFF. This chain uses TRBV3-1 (or the pseudogene TRBV3-2) with TRBJ2-1, with D maybe TRBD2 (5 bases). Per germline, CDR1 LGHDT and CDR2 YNNKEL (reference sequence). This CDR3 has 15 amino acids. Between the trimmed V and J ends, which lost 0 bases and 0 bases, there was a span of 6 bases.

The chain uses TRBV4-2 and TRBJ2-7, with 7 bases matching TRBD2. The CDR3 has 14 residues. V trimming: 5 bases; J trimming: 1 base; junction bases outside the gene matches: 5. Germline V CDR1 and CDR2: LGHNA, YNFKEQ. CDR3 protein: CASSDASGSYEQYF. The CDR3 nucleotides are TGTGCCAGCAGCGACGCTAGCGGATCCTACGAGCAGTACTTC.

A single count supports this clone. This sequence joins TRBV6-1 and TRBJ1-1; tentatively, D is TRBD1 (5 bases). The CDR3 covers 15 residues. V shed 2 bases and J shed 5 bases, with 15 bases lying between them. Germline CDR1 is MNHNS and CDR2 is SASEGT. CDR3: CASSERKGKGTEAFF. The CDR3 DNA reads TGTGCCAGCAGTGAAAGGAAGGGGAAGGGTACTGAAGCTTTCTTT.

DNA for the CDR3: TGTGCCAGCAGCTTAGGTACAGGGGTAGGTGAAAAACTGTTTTTT. This encodes CASSLGTGVGEKLFF. The rearrangement uses TRBV11-2 and TRBJ1-4, with 7 bases aligning to TRBD1. The CDR3 is made up of 15 amino acids. The V gene end was trimmed by 1 base and the J gene end by 7 bases; junction bases not matched to a gene: 6. CDR1 and CDR2 (germline): SGHAT, FQNNGV.

This chain connects TRBV29-1 to TRBJ2-3; possibly TRBD2 for D (5 bases). The CDR3 has 14 amino acids. Germline CDR1 is SQVTM and CDR2 is ANQGSEA. Trimming cost V 4 bases and J 0 bases, with 11 bases left between them. DNA for the CDR3: TGCAGCGTTGTGAGGCAGCGGAGCACAGATACGCAGTATTTT. Its protein product is CSVVRQRSTDTQYF.

This clone has just a few counts. The chain employs TRBV7-3 and TRBJ1-6; 7 nucleotides line up with TRBD1. Losses at the gene ends were 6 bases for V and 10 bases for J; bases not matched to a gene: 9. Per germline, CDR1 SGHTA and CDR2 FQGTGA. CDR3 length: 14 amino acids. The CDR3 loop is CASSRDRDGSPLHF. The CDR3 DNA is TGTGCCAGCAGTCGAGACAGGGATGGCTCACCCCTCCACTTT.

The chain recombines TRBV2 with TRBJ2-3; no clear D. The CDR3 spans 13 residues. The germline V gene encodes CDR1 SNHLY and CDR2 FYNNEI. V shed 5 bases and J shed 2 bases, with 8 bases lying between them. The CDR3 DNA is TGTGCCAGCAGTAGACTTTACACAGATACGCAGTATTTT. Protein sequence: CASSRLYTDTQYF. Drawing the rest from reference TRBV2 and TRBJ2-3, the complete variable domain is EPEVTQTPSHQVTQMGQEVILRCVPISNHLYFYWYRQILGQKVEFLVSFYNNEISEKSEIFDDQFSVERPDGSNFTLKIRSTKLEDSAMYFCASSRLYTDTQYFGPGTRLTVL.

This chain links TRBV12-2 with TRBJ2-2; TRBD1 reflects the table's D call only, with no check against the DNA. TRBV12-2 counts as a pseudogene. The CDR3 loop spans 16 amino acids. CDR3 residues: CASRFLADRETGELFF. For the CDR3, the DNA is TGTGCAAGTCGCTTTCTGGCGGACAGGGAGACCGGGGAGCTGTTTTTT.

V gene TRBV29-1 combines with J gene TRBJ1-5; a possible D gene is TRBD1 (5 bases). The CDR3 runs to 13 residues. Trimming removed 0 bases at V and 7 bases at J, with 10 bases between. Per germline, CDR1 SQVTM and CDR2 ANQGSEA. The CDR3 loop reads CSVEDGPGQPQHF. The CDR3 bases are TGCAGCGTTGAAGATGGCCCAGGGCAGCCCCAGCATTTT.

Remarks on this clone: Other DNA sequences from this sample encode an identical CDR3 as well. The chain employs TRBV2 and TRBJ2-1, with 8 nucleotides matching TRBD2. This CDR3 has 14 residues. Germline-derived CDR1 and CDR2 are SNHLY and FYNNEI. V lost 4 bases to trimming and J lost 6 bases; unmatched junction nucleotides: 5. The DNA of the CDR3 is TGTGCCAGCAGTGGAAGGACTAGCCCCAATGAGCAGTTCTTC. Translated: CASSGRTSPNEQFF.

The genes are TRBV19 and TRBJ1-2, with D possibly being TRBD1 (6 bases). CDR3 length equals 13 residues. The germline gives CDR1 LNHDA, CDR2 SQIVND (reference sequence). V was pared by 9 bases and J by 4 bases, with 15 bases between. CDR3 region: CARSPQGSYGYTF. As DNA, the CDR3 is TGTGCCAGATCCCCGCAGGGGAGCTATGGCTACACCTTC.

This clone showed up just once. V is TRBV19 and J is TRBJ2-1; D possibly corresponds to TRBD1 (6 bases). CDR1 LNHDA and CDR2 SQIVND come from the germline V gene (reference sequence). V lost 7 bases to trimming and J lost 2 bases, with 9 bases between them. The CDR3 contains 13 residues. DNA for the CDR3: TGTGCCAGTATAGGGGGAACCTACAATGAGCAGTTCTTC. Its protein is CASIGGTYNEQFF.

The V call is TRBV6-5, the J call TRBJ2-3; TRBD2 agrees at 8 bases. The CDR3 runs 16 residues. Germline lookup yields CDR1 MNHEY and CDR2 SVGAGI. The ends lost 0 bases at V and 6 bases at J; junction bases unmatched: 8. CDR3 coding DNA: TGTGCCAGCAGTTACTCAGCGGGAGAGGCGGGGGATACGCAGTATTTT. Encoded protein: CASSYSAGEAGDTQYF.

V gene TRBV5-1 combines with J gene TRBJ2-1, with 8 positions matching TRBD2. V trimming: 0 bases; J trimming: 6 bases; junction bases outside the gene matches: 8. This CDR3 is built from 16 residues. CDR1 and CDR2 (germline): SGHRS, YFSETQ. CDR3 residues: CASSLVGLAGFNEQFF. The CDR3 coding sequence is TGCGCCAGCAGCTTGGTCGGTCTAGCGGGTTTCAATGAGCAGTTCTTC.

V and J are TRBV6-6 and TRBJ1-1, with 7 bases that match TRBD1. In germline, CDR1 is MNHNY, CDR2 SVGAGI (reference sequence). The CDR3 covers 15 residues. The V segment lost 6 bases and the J segment 3 bases; nucleotides outside the gene matches: 10. The CDR3 is CASRHRGAGDTEAFF. The CDR3 DNA sequence: TGTGCCAGCAGACACAGGGGCGCAGGGGACACTGAAGCTTTCTTT.

This clone was counted between two and nine times. This chain joins TRBV6-6 and TRBJ2-6; 12 nucleotides agree with TRBD2. The V segment lost 5 bases and the J segment 1 base; nucleotides outside the gene matches: 6. The CDR3 extends over 18 amino acids. Germline values: CDR1 MNHNY, CDR2 SVGAGI (reference sequence). CDR3: CASSPRLAGESGANVLTF. The CDR3 DNA sequence: TGTGCCAGCAGTCCGAGACTAGCGGGAGAATCTGGGGCCAACGTCCTGACTTTC.

This chain joins TRBV18 and TRBJ1-5, with TRBD1 matching over 8 bases. CDR1 and CDR2 from the germline V gene are KGHSH and LQKENI. The CDR3 is 15 amino acids. J lost 1 base, V lost 3 bases, and 2 bases had no gene match. CDR3 coding DNA: TGTGCCAGCTCACCTAACAGGGGGAGCAATCAGCCCCAGCATTTT. This sequence encodes CASSPNRGSNQPQHF. Full variable domain (missing parts from reference TRBV18 and TRBJ1-5): NAGVMQNPRHLVRRRGQEARLRCSPMKGHSHVYWYRQLPEEGLKFMVYLQKENIIDESGMPKERFSAEFPKEGPSILRIQQVVRGDSAAYFCASSPNRGSNQPQHFGDGTRLSIL.

The rearrangement uses TRBV7-9 and TRBJ2-7, with TRBD1 matching 7 bases. This CDR3 has 14 residues. From germline, CDR1 is SEHNR and CDR2 FQNEAQ (reference sequence). The trim removed 5 bases at V and 0 bases at J, leaving 4 bases unmatched. CDR3 in amino acids: CASSHGDSSYEQYF. Here the CDR3 DNA reads TGTGCCAGCAGCCACGGGGACAGCTCCTACGAGCAGTACTTC.

The chain couples TRBV3-1 (or the pseudogene TRBV3-2) to TRBJ2-3; TRBD2 agrees at 9 bases. V gave up 0 bases and J gave up 3 bases; unmatched junction bases: 4. This CDR3 spans 16 amino acids. The germline CDR1 and CDR2 sequences are LGHDT and YNNKEL (reference sequence). The CDR3 region has the DNA TGTGCCAGCAGCCAAGATATCGCGGGAGGGACAGATACGCAGTATTTT. It is translated as CASSQDIAGGTDTQYF.

The rearrangement joins TRBV4-1 to TRBJ2-7, with 8 bases fitting TRBD2. The CDR3 sequence is 16 residues long. After removal of 1 base from V and 5 bases from J, the junction contained 10 bases not matched to a gene. CDR1 is MGHRA and CDR2 is YSYEKL in the germline V gene. CDR3 sequence: CASSQALREGFNEQYF. The CDR3 DNA sequence: TGCGCCAGCAGCCAAGCCCTACGGGAGGGTTTCAACGAGCAGTACTTC.

CDR3 in DNA: TGTGCCAGTAGTATACCGGGACAGCTTAACTATGGCTACACCTTC. Protein sequence: CASSIPGQLNYGYTF. The J gene is TRBJ1-2, the V gene TRBV19; TRBD1 matches at 7 bases. The V gene end was trimmed by 2 bases and the J gene end by 1 base; junction bases not matched to a gene: 4. The CDR3 runs to 15 residues. Germline V lookup: CDR1 LNHDA, CDR2 SQIVND (reference sequence).

The chain carries TRBV6-5 and TRBJ1-3; TRBD1 aligns across 9 bases. Germline trimming cut 0 bases from V and 4 bases from J; bases unmatched to any gene: 4. The germline V gene has CDR1 MNHEY and CDR2 SVGAGI. The CDR3 loop spans 16 amino acids. CDR3 nucleotide sequence: TGTGCCAGCAGTTACTCCGGACAGGGGAAAGGAAACACCATATATTTT. It codes for CASSYSGQGKGNTIYF.

The chain combines TRBV19 with TRBJ2-2, with TRBD2 matching over 7 bases. J was trimmed by 2 bases and V by 6 bases; bases with no gene match: 18. The CDR3 runs 19 residues. Germline V gene sequence: CDR1 LNHDA, CDR2 SQIVND (reference sequence). The CDR3 sequence is CASSSPLGGGLLNTGELFF. The CDR3 bases are TGTGCCAGTAGCTCTCCCCTGGGGGGGGGACTCCTAAACACCGGGGAGCTGTTTTTT. Looking up the rest from reference TRBV19 and TRBJ2-2 gives the full variable domain: DGGITQSPKYLFRKEGQNVTLSCEQNLNHDAMYWYRQDPGQGLRLIYYSQIVNDFQKGDIAEGYSVSREKKESFPLTVTSAQKNPTAFYLCASSSPLGGGLLNTGELFFGEGSRLTVL.

The J gene is TRBJ1-6, the V gene TRBV28; D might be TRBD1 (5 bases). Germline CDR1 reads MDHEN; CDR2 reads SYDVKM. The CDR3 runs 14 residues. The ends were cut back, 5 bases at V and 11 bases at J, with 16 bases in the middle. The CDR3 is CASSTGGAVTPLHF. CDR3 nucleotides: TGTGCCAGCAGTACTGGCGGGGCGGTGACACCCCTCCACTTT.

This clone turned up a few times. The CDR3 DNA reads TGTGCCAGCAGTGAATCCAGGGACACCGGGGAGCTGTTTTTT. It codes for CASSESRDTGELFF. This chain uses TRBV25-1 with TRBJ2-2; tentative D call: TRBD1 (5 bases). CDR3 length: 14 amino acids. V was clipped by 1 base and J by 3 bases, with 6 bases between them. Germline V gives CDR1 MGHDK, CDR2 SYGVNS.